Included here is one TCR beta chain sequence, with context. Antigen unknown. The germline gives CDR1 SGDLS, CDR2 YYNGEE. V shed 1 base, J shed 4 bases, and the junction held 7 bases outside the gene matches. This CDR3 comprises 17 residues. Researchers reported sorting CD4+ naive, central memory, regulatory and stem cell-like memory cells via CD45RO/CCR7/CD25/CD127/CD95/CD27. The data stem from a study of beta chain features in type 1 diabetes. Study at large: All samples yielded around 98 million examined sorted cells. Broader study findings: Naive, central memory and Treg TCRB repertoires seemed to resemble each other more closely in patients than they did in healthy donors. Type 1 diabetes patients had TCRB CDR3s that were shorter (moderately but significantly so) in all four CD4+ subsets.

Expressed TCRB transcripts were sequenced after all isolated RNA was converted to cDNA. Here immunoSEQ multiplex PCR was the method, and the copy in TCRdb shows in-frame clones only, minus some. The sample carries some 350,000 clones, around 9.6% recorded once. Input material: central memory CD4+ T cells from blood. This chain links TRBV9 with TRBJ2-3, with 12 bases identical to TRBD2. This TCR came from a young man with type 1 diabetes. This CDR3 is CASSVSLAGGGADTQYF. The CDR3 nucleotides read TGTGCCAGCAGCGTAAGCCTAGCGGGAGGGGGAGCAGATACGCAGTATTTT.